This T cell receptor (beta chain) was obtained from a study of CD8 T cells in Susac syndrome. At the level of the study: Patients with Susac syndrome were, at the time of blood collection, therapy-naive, maintained on corticosteroids, or maintained on intravenous immunoglobulin alone. Study-wide points: CD4+ repertoires of Susac syndrome patients lacked detectable clonal expansion.

The CDR3 is 15 amino acids. V was pared by 4 bases and J by 0 bases, with 10 bases between. Turning to this clonotype: What it recognizes is unknown.

After extraction with the RNeasy kit, roughly 0.45 to 1 ug of the RNA was reverse transcribed using random hexamers. TCRdb re-derived calls from the immunoSEQ multiplex PCR reads in MiXCR, one entry per CDR3 protein. The sample holds 210,000 or so distinct CDR3 sequences; less than 95% are singletons and the top ten take around 0.15%. Through negative isolation, CD4+ and CD8+ T cells were obtained, while TEMRA cells were enriched using FACS. This TCR derives from a human donor with Susac syndrome. The rearrangement links TRBV12-3 or TRBV12-4 to TRBJ1-3; unclear D gene. The sequenced sample consisted of CD4+ T cells from PBMCs. In DNA, the CDR3 is TGTGCCAGCAGTTCCGACAAGTTCTCTGGAAACACCATATATTTT. It specifies CASSSDKFSGNTIYF.